The 9 T cell receptor beta chains below all came from one sample that was sequenced in a study of cytomegalovirus exposure and HLA in healthy donors. Primers included in the PCR were 60 Vbeta and 13 Jbeta primers. Measured with immunoSEQ multiplex PCR; TCRdb has only the in-frame clones, and not every one. The sample has over 150,000 clones; under 90% are singletons. Source material: PBMCs. The receptors shown here come from a man aged 25-45 years in good health and CMV-seropositive.

The V gene is TRBV29-1, the J gene TRBJ2-1; TRBD2 aligns across 8 bases. V shed 3 bases and J 15 bases; nucleotides not matched to a gene: 13. There are 13 residues in the CDR3. The germline V gene encodes CDR1 SQVTM and CDR2 ANQGSEA. The CDR3 region has the DNA TGCAGCGTTGAGATTAGCGGGGAGTGGAACCCGTTCTTC. It is translated as CSVEISGEWNPFF.

V usage is TRBV29-1 and J usage is TRBJ1-2; D call uncertain. V dropped 6 bases and J dropped 0 bases, with 17 bases sitting between them. The CDR3 totals 15 residues. Germline V gene sequence: CDR1 SQVTM, CDR2 ANQGSEA. CDR3 coding DNA: TGCAGCGTCCAACCGGCCGGGAGGCCTAACTATGGCTACACCTTC. Translating it yields CSVQPAGRPNYGYTF. Combining the CDR3 with reference TRBV29-1 and TRBJ1-2 gives the whole variable domain SAVISQKPSRDICQRGTSLTIQCQVDSQVTMMFWYRQQPGQSLTLIATANQGSEATYESGFVIDKFPISRPNLTFSTLTVSNMSPEDSSIYLCSVQPAGRPNYGYTFGSGTRLTVV.

The chain combines TRBV11-3 with TRBJ1-1; perhaps TRBD1 as D (5 bases). The germline V gene has CDR1 SGHNT and CDR2 YENEEA. The V end was cut by 5 bases, the J end by 1 base, with 11 bases between. The CDR3 spans 14 residues. The chain's CDR3 is CASSIGHQNTEAFF. In DNA form, the CDR3 reads TGTGCCAGCAGCATCGGACACCAGAACACTGAAGCTTTCTTT.

V gene TRBV30 combines with J gene TRBJ1-2; D is perhaps TRBD1 (6 bases). The germline V gene has CDR1 GTSNPN and CDR2 SVGIG (reference sequence). Trimming removed 5 bases at V and 8 bases at J, with 15 bases between. The CDR3 runs to 12 residues. CDR3 bases: TGTGCCTGGGCCCACAGGGTATACGGCTACACCTTC. It is translated as CAWAHRVYGYTF.

V usage is TRBV5-1 and J usage is TRBJ2-1; 12 bases match TRBD2. Trimming cost V 2 bases and J 9 bases; bases outside gene matches: 3. Germline values: CDR1 SGHRS, CDR2 YFSETQ. The CDR3 length is 14 residues. CDR3 in amino acids: CASSFGLAGPEQFF. DNA for the CDR3: TGCGCCAGCAGCTTTGGACTAGCGGGACCTGAGCAGTTCTTC.

The chain combines TRBV4-1 with TRBJ2-5; D gene ambiguous. The CDR3 length is 15 residues. The germline V and J ends were trimmed by 4 bases and 5 bases, with 17 bases remaining between them. CDR1 is MGHRA and CDR2 is YSYEKL in the germline V gene. In DNA form, the CDR3 reads TGCGCCAGCAGCCCCCAAGGCCCCATCGGGGAGACCCAGTACTTC. Translated: CASSPQGPIGETQYF.

V usage is TRBV27 and J usage is TRBJ2-3; TRBD1 matches at 10 bases. The CDR3 loop spans 15 amino acids. The germline V gene has CDR1 MNHEY and CDR2 SMNVEV (reference sequence). The V and J ends lost 5 bases and 4 bases, in that order; junction bases with no gene match: 6. CDR3 sequence: CASSGQGGHPDTQYF. DNA of the CDR3: TGTGCCAGCAGTGGACAGGGGGGGCACCCAGATACGCAGTATTTT.

This chain joins TRBV19 and TRBJ2-6, with 8 bases aligning to TRBD1. CDR1 and CDR2 from the germline V gene are LNHDA and SQIVND (reference sequence). J lost 2 bases, V lost 9 bases, and 0 bases had no gene match. The CDR3 is 13 amino acids. CDR3 sequence: CASRGPGANVLTF. The CDR3 region has the DNA TGTGCCAGCAGGGGGCCTGGGGCCAACGTCCTGACTTTC.

The V call is TRBV6-5, the J call TRBJ1-2, with D hard to call. V was pared by 7 bases and J by 8 bases, with 11 bases between. The CDR3 covers 11 residues. Germline V gene sequence: CDR1 MNHEY, CDR2 SVGAGI. The CDR3 DNA follows: TGTGCCAGCACGGGGTTAGAGGGCTACACCTTC. It yields the protein CASTGLEGYTF.